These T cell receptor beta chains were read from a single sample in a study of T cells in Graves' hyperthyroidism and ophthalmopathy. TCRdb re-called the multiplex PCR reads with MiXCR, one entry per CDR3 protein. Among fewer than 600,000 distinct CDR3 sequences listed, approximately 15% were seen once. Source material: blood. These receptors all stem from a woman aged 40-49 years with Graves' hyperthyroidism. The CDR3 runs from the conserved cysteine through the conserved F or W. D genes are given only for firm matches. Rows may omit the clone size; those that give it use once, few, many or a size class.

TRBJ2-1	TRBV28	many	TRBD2	CASSKASGTNEQFF	TGTGCCAGCAGCAAGGCTAGCGGGACGAATGAGCAGTTCTTC
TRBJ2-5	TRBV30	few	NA	CAYTRLGETQYF	TGTGCCTACACGCGATTAGGGGAGACCCAGTACTTC
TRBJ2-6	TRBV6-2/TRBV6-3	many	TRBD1	CASRPWTGGSGANVLTF	TGTGCCAGCAGACCATGGACAGGGGGATCTGGGGCCAACGTCCTGACTTTC
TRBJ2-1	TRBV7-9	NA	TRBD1	CASSHTGEREQFF	TGTGCCAGCAGCCATACAGGGGAGCGTGAGCAGTTCTTC
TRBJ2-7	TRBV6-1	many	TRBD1	CASSFTQGAGEQYF	TGTGCCAGCAGTTTCACACAGGGGGCAGGCGAGCAGTACTTC
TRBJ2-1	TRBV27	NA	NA	CASSPASYDEQFF	TGTGCCAGCAGTCCCGCAAGCTACGATGAGCAGTTCTTC
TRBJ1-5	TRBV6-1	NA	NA	CASSNGLNEQPQHF	TGTGCCAGCAGTAATGGACTTAACGAGCAGCCCCAGCATTTT
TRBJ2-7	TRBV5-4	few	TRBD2	CASSLSSGALYEQYF	TGTGCCAGCAGCTTGTCTAGCGGGGCACTCTACGAGCAGTACTTC
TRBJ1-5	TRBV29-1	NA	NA	CSVGTGNSNQPQHF	TGCAGCGTGGGGACGGGAAATAGCAATCAGCCCCAGCATTTT
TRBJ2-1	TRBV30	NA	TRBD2	CASSLALAGPQQFF	TGTGCCTCCTCCCTTGCCCTAGCGGGGCCTCAGCAGTTCTTC
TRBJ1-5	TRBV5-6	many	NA	CASSLGGRDSNQPQHF	TGTGCCAGCAGCTTGGGAGGACGGGATAGCAATCAGCCCCAGCATTTT
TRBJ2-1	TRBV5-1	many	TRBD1	CASSPTPGQILNEQFF	TGCGCCAGCAGTCCAACCCCGGGACAGATACTCAATGAGCAGTTCTTC
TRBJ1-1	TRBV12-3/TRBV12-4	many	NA	CASSFQGSNTEAFF	TGTGCCAGCAGTTTCCAGGGTTCCAACACTGAAGCTTTCTTT
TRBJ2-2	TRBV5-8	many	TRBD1	CASSRGQGNTGELFF	TGTGCCAGCAGCCGGGGACAGGGGAACACCGGGGAGCTGTTTTTT
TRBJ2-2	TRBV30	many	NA	CAWSREGANTGELFF	TGTGCCTGGAGTAGGGAGGGGGCGAACACCGGGGAGCTGTTTTTT
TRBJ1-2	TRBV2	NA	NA	CASSPGTTDYGYTF	TGTGCCAGCAGTCCCGGGACCACGGACTATGGCTACACCTTC
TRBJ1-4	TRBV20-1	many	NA	CSASVNGGSREKLFF	TGCAGTGCTAGCGTTAACGGAGGGAGTCGTGAAAAACTGTTTTTT
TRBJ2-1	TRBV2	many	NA	CASTSAPYNEQFF	TGTGCCAGCACTTCTGCCCCGTACAATGAGCAGTTCTTC
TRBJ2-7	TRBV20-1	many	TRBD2	CSASISAGERGEQYF	TGCAGTGCTAGTATCTCTGCGGGAGAGCGGGGCGAGCAGTACTTC
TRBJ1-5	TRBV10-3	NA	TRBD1	CAISDIDRADQPQHF	TGTGCCATCAGTGATATCGACAGGGCGGATCAGCCCCAGCATTTT
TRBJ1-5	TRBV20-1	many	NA	CSARFRGEQPQHF	TGCAGTGCTAGGTTCAGGGGCGAGCAGCCCCAGCATTTT
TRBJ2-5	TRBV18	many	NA	CASSPGREETQYF	TGTGCCAGCTCACCGGGACGGGAAGAGACCCAGTACTTC
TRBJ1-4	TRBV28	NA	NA	CASSFRGGREKLFF	TGTGCCAGCAGTTTCAGGGGCGGAAGAGAAAAACTGTTTTTT
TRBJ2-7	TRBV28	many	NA	CASSFPGPGYEQYF	TGTGCCAGCAGCTTTCCGGGACCAGGCTACGAGCAGTACTTC
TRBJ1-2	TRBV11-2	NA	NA	CASSLDLLGGSGYTF	TGTGCCAGCAGCTTAGACCTTTTGGGGGGTAGTGGCTACACCTTC
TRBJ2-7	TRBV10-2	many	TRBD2	CASSEGTSLYEQYF	TGCGCCAGCAGTGAAGGGACTAGCCTCTACGAGCAGTACTTC
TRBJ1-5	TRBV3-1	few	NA	CASSQGGGEGNQPQHF	TGTGCCAGCAGCCAAGGAGGAGGGGAGGGCAATCAGCCCCAGCATTTT